A single sample is the source of the 17 T cell receptor beta chains below, sequenced in a study of T cells in Graves' hyperthyroidism and ophthalmopathy. TCR beta CDR3 region amplification was performed from RNA transcripts. The study used the HTBI primer set for a first-round RT-PCR of the TCR CDR3. From the multiplex PCR reads, TCRdb called clonotypes with MiXCR, one entry per CDR3 protein. The profile shows hundreds of thousands of distinct CDR3 sequences, over 15% of them singletons. The sequenced sample was blood. The origin of the receptors is a woman between 45 and 60 years old with Graves' hyperthyroidism that later progressed to Graves' ophthalmopathy.

The chain uses TRBV6-1 and TRBJ1-2, with 7 bases lining up with TRBD1. Germline lookup yields CDR1 MNHNS and CDR2 SASEGT. The CDR3 sequence is 16 residues long. V shed 1 base and J 5 bases; nucleotides not matched to a gene: 10. CDR3 in DNA: TGTGCCAGCAGTGAAGGAGCCGGGACAGTGGATTATGGCTACACCTTC. Translation: CASSEGAGTVDYGYTF.

On this clonotype itself: This may be a read error: a much more frequent sequence differs by one nucleotide. This rearrangement joins TRBV2 to TRBJ2-1; D possibly corresponds to TRBD2 (7 bases). This CDR3 spans 13 amino acids. The germline V gene has CDR1 SNHLY and CDR2 FYNNEI. CDR3 coding DNA: TGTCCCAGCCTGCGGGGGCTCTACAATGAGCAGTTCTTC. Translating it yields CPSLRGLYNEQFF.

This clonotype occurred many times. This chain joins TRBV6-5 and TRBJ2-7; D possibly corresponds to TRBD2 (6 bases). The V gene's germline CDR1 is MNHEY and CDR2 SVGAGI. The CDR3 length is 14 residues. The V end was cut by 2 bases, the J end by 7 bases, with 15 bases between. The CDR3 sequence: CASSYATRGGEQYF. The CDR3 DNA sequence: TGTGCCAGCAGTTACGCGACTAGGGGTGGAGAGCAGTACTTC.

There are a few counts of this clonotype. This chain joins TRBV19 and TRBJ1-1, with TRBD1 as a possible D gene (6 bases). This CDR3 is built from 12 residues. Per germline, CDR1 LNHDA and CDR2 SQIVND (reference sequence). V was trimmed by 8 bases and J by 1 base, leaving 8 bases between them. In DNA, the CDR3 is TGTGCCAGTGGACAGCCGAACACTGAAGCTTTCTTT. It specifies CASGQPNTEAFF.

This clonotype has a single count. CDR3 nucleotides: TGTGCCAGCAGTTATGCGGGGGCTGACGAGCAGTACTTC. Protein product: CASSYAGADEQYF. The chain uses TRBV11-2 and TRBJ2-7, with D tentatively TRBD2 (7 bases). The V end was cut by 6 bases, the J end by 5 bases, with 14 bases between. The CDR3 has 13 amino acids. Germline lookup yields CDR1 SGHAT and CDR2 FQNNGV.

V is TRBV29-1 and J is TRBJ1-2; no clear D. Germline CDR1 and CDR2: SQVTM and ANQGSEA. This CDR3 contains 13 residues. V dropped 0 bases and J dropped 8 bases, with 13 bases sitting between them. CDR3 coding DNA: TGCAGCGTTGAAGAATGGGGTAGCAGGGGCTACACCTTC. Amino acids: CSVEEWGSRGYTF.

Many counts were recorded for this clonotype. The chain couples TRBV3-1 to TRBJ2-5; a weak D match, TRBD1 (6 bases). This CDR3 is 16 amino acids long. The V gene's germline CDR1 is LGHDT and CDR2 YNNKEL (reference sequence). Deletions cut 2 bases from V and 2 bases from J, with 15 bases between. The CDR3 coding sequence is TGTGCCAGCAGCCAATTTGGGACAAAAGGGCAAGAGACCCAGTACTTC. It codes for CASSQFGTKGQETQYF.

In DNA, the CDR3 is TGTGCCAGCCTTCGCCTCCGAGCGGGGGGCGCCTACGAGCAGTACTTC. Its translation is CASLRLRAGGAYEQYF. This chain connects TRBV2 to TRBJ2-7, with 9 bases lining up with TRBD2. The CDR3 is made up of 16 amino acids. Looked up from germline, CDR1 is SNHLY and CDR2 is FYNNEI. The J segment lost 2 bases and the V segment lost 8 bases, leaving 13 bases of the junction unmatched.

V usage is TRBV2 and J usage is TRBJ2-3; the match to TRBD1 covers 9 bases. The germline gives CDR1 SNHLY, CDR2 FYNNEI. J was trimmed by 8 bases and V by 6 bases; bases with no gene match: 6. The CDR3 loop spans 13 amino acids. CDR3 DNA: TGTGCCAGCAGACCGGGACAGGGAGGTACGCAGTATTTT. Its translation: CASRPGQGGTQYF.

This chain joins TRBV6-5 and TRBJ1-2; D is ambiguous. Germline assignment: CDR1 MNHEY and CDR2 SVGAGI. Trimming stripped 3 bases from V and 0 bases from J, with 14 bases between. This CDR3 is 16 amino acids long. As DNA, the CDR3 is TGTGCCAGCAGTTATGGCATGGACCCAGCTAACTATGGCTACACCTTC. This translates into CASSYGMDPANYGYTF.

This clonotype showed up many times. V gene TRBV9 combines with J gene TRBJ1-2; TRBD1 matches 12 bases. The CDR3 consists of 17 residues. The germline V gene has CDR1 SGDLS and CDR2 YYNGEE. J gave up 5 bases and V 1 base, and 9 bases lay outside the gene matches. The CDR3 sequence: CASSVRPGQGAVYGYTF. Written as DNA, the CDR3 is TGTGCCAGCAGCGTAAGACCGGGACAGGGGGCTGTGTATGGCTACACCTTC.

J is TRBJ1-2 and V is TRBV7-2; D not certain. CDR1 is SGHTA, CDR2 FQGNSA, per germline. The CDR3 has 16 residues. The V gene lost 5 bases and the J gene lost 3 bases, with 19 bases spanning the gap. CDR3 sequence: CASSRVPGRYHYGYTF. In DNA form, the CDR3 reads TGTGCCAGCAGCAGGGTGCCGGGCCGATATCACTATGGCTACACCTTC.

There are many counts of this clonotype. V gene TRBV5-1 combines with J gene TRBJ1-2; a possible D gene is TRBD1 (6 bases). The CDR3 contains 16 residues. Germline values: CDR1 SGHRS, CDR2 YFSETQ. The ends were cut back, 4 bases at V and 3 bases at J, with 19 bases in the middle. The CDR3 sequence is CASSLTWGRADYGYTF. The CDR3, as DNA: TGCGCCAGCAGCCTAACTTGGGGGCGCGCGGACTATGGCTACACCTTC.

This clonotype was seen many times. V gene TRBV20-1 combines with J gene TRBJ1-1; D is ambiguous. The germline CDR1 and CDR2 sequences are DFQATT and SNEGSKA (reference sequence). V dropped 3 bases and J dropped 2 bases, with 7 bases sitting between them. This CDR3 comprises 12 residues. The CDR3 region is CSASSVNTEAFF. The CDR3 coding sequence is TGCAGTGCTAGTTCGGTAAACACTGAAGCTTTCTTT.

The table lists this clonotype with many counts. The chain is built from TRBV20-1 and TRBJ2-1, with 9 bases matching TRBD1. This CDR3 is 15 amino acids long. Germline V gene lookup returns CDR1 DFQATT and CDR2 SNEGSKA (reference sequence). V shed 5 bases and J 2 bases; nucleotides not matched to a gene: 7. CDR3 nucleotide sequence: TGCAGTGCTGCTTTTGGGACAGGGACCTACAATGAGCAGTTCTTC. This encodes CSAAFGTGTYNEQFF.

This clonotype was recorded a few times. CDR3: CSVRQAKNIQYF. CDR3 nucleotides: TGCAGCGTTCGACAGGCCAAAAACATTCAGTACTTC. The rearrangement links TRBV29-1 to TRBJ2-4; TRBD1 is a possible D gene (5 bases). The CDR3 extends over 12 amino acids. Germline loops: CDR1 SQVTM, CDR2 ANQGSEA. Trimming removed 5 bases from V and 1 base from J, with 6 bases in between.

This clonotype came up many times. The CDR3 nucleotides read TGTGCCAGCAGCCAAGAACCAACGCCCCCAGATACGCAGTATTTT. Amino acid sequence: CASSQEPTPPDTQYF. This chain joins TRBV3-1 and TRBJ2-3; no firm D call. CDR3 size: 15 residues. Looked up from germline, CDR1 is LGHDT and CDR2 is YNNKEL (reference sequence). Trimming pared 0 bases from V and 4 bases from J, leaving 11 bases between.